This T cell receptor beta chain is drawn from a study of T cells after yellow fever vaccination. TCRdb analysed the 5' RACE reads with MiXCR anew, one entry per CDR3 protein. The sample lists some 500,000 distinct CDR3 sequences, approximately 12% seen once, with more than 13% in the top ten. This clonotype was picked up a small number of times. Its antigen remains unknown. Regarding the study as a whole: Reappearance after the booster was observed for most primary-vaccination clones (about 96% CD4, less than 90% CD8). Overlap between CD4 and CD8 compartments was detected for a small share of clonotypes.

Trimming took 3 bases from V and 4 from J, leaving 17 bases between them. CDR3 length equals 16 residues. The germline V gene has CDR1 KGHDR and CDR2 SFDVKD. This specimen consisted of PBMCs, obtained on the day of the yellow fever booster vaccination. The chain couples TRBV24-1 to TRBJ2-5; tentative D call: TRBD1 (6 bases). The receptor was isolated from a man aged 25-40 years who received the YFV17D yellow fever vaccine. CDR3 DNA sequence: TGTGCCACCAGTGATCCCGTAGACAGGAATCGAGAGACCCAGTACTTC. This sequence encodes CATSDPVDRNRETQYF.